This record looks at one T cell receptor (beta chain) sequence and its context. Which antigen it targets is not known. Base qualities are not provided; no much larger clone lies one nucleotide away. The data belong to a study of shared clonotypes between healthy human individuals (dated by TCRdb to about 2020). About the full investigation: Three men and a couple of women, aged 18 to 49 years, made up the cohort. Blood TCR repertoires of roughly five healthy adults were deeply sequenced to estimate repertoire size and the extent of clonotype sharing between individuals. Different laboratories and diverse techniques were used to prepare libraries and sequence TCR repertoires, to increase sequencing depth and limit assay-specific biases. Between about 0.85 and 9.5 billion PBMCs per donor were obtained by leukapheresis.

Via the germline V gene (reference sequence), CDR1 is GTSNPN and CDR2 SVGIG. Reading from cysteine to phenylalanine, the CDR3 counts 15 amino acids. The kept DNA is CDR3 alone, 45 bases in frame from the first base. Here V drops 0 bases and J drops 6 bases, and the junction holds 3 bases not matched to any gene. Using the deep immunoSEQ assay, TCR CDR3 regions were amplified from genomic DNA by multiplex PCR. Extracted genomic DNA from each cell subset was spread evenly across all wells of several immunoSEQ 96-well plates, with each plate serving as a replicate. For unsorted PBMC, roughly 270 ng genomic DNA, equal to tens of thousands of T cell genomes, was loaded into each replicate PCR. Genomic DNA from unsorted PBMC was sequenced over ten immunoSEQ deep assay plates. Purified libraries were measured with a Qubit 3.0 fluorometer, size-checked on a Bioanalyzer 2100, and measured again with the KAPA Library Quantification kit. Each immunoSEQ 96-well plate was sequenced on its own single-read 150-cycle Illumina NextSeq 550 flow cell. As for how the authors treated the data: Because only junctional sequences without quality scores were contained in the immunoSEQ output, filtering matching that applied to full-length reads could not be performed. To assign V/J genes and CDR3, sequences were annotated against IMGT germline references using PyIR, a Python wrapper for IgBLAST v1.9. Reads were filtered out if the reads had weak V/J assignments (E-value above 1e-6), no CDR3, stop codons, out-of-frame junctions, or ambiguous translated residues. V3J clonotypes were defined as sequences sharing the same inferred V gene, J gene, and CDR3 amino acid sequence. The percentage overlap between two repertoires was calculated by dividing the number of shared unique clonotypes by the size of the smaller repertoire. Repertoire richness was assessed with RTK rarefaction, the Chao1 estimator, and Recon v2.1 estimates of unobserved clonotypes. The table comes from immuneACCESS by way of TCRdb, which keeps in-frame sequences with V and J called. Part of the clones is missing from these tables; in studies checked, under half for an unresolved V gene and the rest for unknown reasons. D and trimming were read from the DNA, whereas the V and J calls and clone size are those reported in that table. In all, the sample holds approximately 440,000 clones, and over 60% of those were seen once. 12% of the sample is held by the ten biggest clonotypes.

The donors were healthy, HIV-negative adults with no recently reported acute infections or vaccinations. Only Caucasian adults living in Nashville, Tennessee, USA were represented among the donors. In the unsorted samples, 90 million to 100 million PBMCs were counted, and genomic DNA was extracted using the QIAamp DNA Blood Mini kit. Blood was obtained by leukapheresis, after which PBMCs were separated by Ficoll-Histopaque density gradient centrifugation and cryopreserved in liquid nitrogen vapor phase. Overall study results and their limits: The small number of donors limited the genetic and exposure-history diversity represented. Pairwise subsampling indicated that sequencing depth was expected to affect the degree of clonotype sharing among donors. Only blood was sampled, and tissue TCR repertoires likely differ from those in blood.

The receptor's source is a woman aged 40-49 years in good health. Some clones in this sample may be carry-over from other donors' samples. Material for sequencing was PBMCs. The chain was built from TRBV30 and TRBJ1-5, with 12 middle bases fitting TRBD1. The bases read TGTGCCTGGAGTGTAGGGACAGGGGGCAGTCAGCCCCAGCATTTT. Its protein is CAWSVGTGGSQPQHF.